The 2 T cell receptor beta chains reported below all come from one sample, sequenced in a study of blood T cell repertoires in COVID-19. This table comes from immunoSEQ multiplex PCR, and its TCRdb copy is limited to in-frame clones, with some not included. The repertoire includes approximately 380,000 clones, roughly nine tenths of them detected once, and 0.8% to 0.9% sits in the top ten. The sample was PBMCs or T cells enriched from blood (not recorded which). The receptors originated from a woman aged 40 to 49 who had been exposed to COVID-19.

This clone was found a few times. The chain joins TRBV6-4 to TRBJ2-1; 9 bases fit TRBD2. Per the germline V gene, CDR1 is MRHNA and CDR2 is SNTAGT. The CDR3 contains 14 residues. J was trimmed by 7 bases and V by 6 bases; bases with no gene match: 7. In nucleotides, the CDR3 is TGTGCCAGCAGCGATAGCGGGGGTAGTAATGAGCAGTTCTTC. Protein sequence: CASSDSGGSNEQFF.

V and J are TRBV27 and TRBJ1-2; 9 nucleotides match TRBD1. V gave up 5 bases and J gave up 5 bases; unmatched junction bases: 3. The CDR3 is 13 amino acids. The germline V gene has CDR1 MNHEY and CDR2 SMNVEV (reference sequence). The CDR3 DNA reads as TGTGCCAGCAGTCCGGGACAGGGATATGGCTACACCTTC. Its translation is CASSPGQGYGYTF.